Here is one T cell receptor beta chain with its context. Its antigen remains unidentified. Unique molecular identifiers were incorporated during preparation of the TCRbeta library. TCRdb reanalysed the PCR reads using MiXCR and keeps one entry per CDR3 protein. Of some 300,000 distinct CDR3 sequences listed, roughly a tenth are singletons. CDR3 length: 13 residues. V shed 4 bases and J shed 2 bases, with 9 bases lying between them. Germline V gene lookup returns CDR1 LNHDA and CDR2 SQIVND (reference sequence). The data belong to a study of T-cell reconstitution after alpha-beta-depleted transplantation in children. Whole-study findings and limits: Counts and diversity of T cells one year after transplant came mostly from newly produced T cells. From surviving recipient T cells and thymic progenitors came the high day-60 TCRbeta diversity observed in some patients. Expanded clones from the graft, numbering several hundred, reportedly supplied alpha-beta T cells about two months after transplant.

This chain connects TRBV19 to TRBJ2-7; D is unclear. Source: PBMCs, taken before TCRalphabeta/CD19-depleted stem cell transplant. This sequence was found in a boy under three years old with acute myeloid leukemia, due to receive a stem cell transplant. The CDR3 loop is CASSSGITYEQYF. CDR3 nucleotides: TGTGCCAGTAGTAGCGGTATAACCTACGAGCAGTACTTC.